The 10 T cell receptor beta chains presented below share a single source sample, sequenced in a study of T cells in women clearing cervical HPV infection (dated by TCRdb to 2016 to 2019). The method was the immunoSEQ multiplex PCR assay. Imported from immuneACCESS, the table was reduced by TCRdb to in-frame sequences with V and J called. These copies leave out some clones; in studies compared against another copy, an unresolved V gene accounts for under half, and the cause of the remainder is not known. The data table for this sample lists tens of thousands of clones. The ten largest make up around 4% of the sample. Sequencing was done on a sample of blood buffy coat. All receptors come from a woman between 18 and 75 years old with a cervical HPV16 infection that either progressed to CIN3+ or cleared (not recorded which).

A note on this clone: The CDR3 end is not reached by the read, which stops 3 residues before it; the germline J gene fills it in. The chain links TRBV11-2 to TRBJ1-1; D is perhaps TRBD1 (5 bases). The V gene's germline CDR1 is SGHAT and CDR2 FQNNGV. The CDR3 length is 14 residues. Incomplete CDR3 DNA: TGTGCCAGCTTCCAATCCAGGTTAGGACAAGAA. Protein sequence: CASFQSRLGQE. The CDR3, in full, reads CASFQSRLGQEAFF.

Here the CDR3 reads CASSSTRQGEKLFF. The CDR3 bases that were read are TGTGCCAGCAGTTCTACGAGACAGGGAGAAAAA. This chain connects TRBV27 to TRBJ1-4; 7 bases are shared with TRBD1. The read halts 3 residues ahead of the CDR3 end, with the missing end drawn from the germline J gene. CDR3 length equals 14 residues. Germline-derived CDR1 and CDR2 are MNHEY and SMNVEV (reference sequence). V shed 4 bases, J shed 8 bases, and the junction held 7 bases outside the gene matches.

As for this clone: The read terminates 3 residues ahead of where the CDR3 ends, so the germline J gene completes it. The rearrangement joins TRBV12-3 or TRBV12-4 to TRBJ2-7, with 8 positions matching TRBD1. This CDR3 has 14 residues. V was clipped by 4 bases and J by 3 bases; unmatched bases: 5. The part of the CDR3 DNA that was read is TGTGCCAGCAGTTCCGGGACAGGTAGCTACGAG. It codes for CASSSGTGSYE. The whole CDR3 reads CASSSGTGSYEQYF.

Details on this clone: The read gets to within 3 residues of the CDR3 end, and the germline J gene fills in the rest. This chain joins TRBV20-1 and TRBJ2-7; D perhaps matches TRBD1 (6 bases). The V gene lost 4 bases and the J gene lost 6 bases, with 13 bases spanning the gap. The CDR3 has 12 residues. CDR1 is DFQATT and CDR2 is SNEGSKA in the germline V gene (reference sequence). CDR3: CSAIGQFVEQYF. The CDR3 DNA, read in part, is TGCAGTGCTATAGGACAGTTCGTCGAG.

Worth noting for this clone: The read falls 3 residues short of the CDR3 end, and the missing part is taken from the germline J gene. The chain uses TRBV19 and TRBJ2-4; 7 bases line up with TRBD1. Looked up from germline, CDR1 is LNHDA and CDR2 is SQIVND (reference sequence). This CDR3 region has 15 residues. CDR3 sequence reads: CASSIEATGIYGQYF. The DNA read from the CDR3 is TGTGCCAGTAGTATAGAGGCGACAGGGATCTATGGT. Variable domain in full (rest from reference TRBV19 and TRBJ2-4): DGGITQSPKYLFRKEGQNVTLSCEQNLNHDAMYWYRQDPGQGLRLIYYSQIVNDFQKGDIAEGYSVSREKKESFPLTVTSAQKNPTAFYLCASSIEATGIYGQYFGAGTRLSVL.

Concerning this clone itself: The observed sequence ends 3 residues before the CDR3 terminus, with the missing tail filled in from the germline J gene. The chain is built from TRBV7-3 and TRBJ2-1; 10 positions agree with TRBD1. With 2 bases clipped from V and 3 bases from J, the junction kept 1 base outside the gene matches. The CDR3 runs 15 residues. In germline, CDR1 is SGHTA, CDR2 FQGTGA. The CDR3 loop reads CASSLGQGVYNEQFF. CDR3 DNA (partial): TGTGCCAGCAGCTTAGGACAGGGGGTCTACAATGAG.

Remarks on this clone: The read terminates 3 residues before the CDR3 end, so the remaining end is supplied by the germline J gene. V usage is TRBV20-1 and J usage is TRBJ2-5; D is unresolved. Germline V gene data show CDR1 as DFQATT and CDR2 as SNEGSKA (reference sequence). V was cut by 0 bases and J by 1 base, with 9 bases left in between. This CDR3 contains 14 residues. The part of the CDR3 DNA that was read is TGCAGTGCTAGAGACGTATCCGTCCAAGAGACC. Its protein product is CSARDVSVQET. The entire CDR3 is CSARDVSVQETQYF.

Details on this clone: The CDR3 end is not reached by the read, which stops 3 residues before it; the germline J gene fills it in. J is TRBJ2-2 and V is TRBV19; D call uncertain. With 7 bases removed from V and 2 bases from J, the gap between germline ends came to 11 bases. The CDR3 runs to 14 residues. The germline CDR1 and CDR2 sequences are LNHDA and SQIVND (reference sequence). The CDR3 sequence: CASISRGNTGELFF. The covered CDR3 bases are TGTGCCAGTATAAGTCGCGGAAACACCGGGGAG.

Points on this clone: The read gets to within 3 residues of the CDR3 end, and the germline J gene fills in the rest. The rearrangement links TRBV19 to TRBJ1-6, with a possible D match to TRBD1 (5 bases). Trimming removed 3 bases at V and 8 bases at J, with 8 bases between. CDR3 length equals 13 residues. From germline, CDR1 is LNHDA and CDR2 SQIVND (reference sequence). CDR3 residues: CASSITQDSPLHF. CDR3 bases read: TGTGCCAGTAGTATTACACAGGATTCACCC.

Here the CDR3 reads CSVGVGQGLTGELFF. The sequenced part of the CDR3 DNA is TGCAGCGTTGGGGTGGGACAGGGTCTGACCGGGGAG. This sequence joins TRBV29-1 and TRBJ2-2, with 9 nucleotides matching TRBD1. The read ends 3 residues shy of where the CDR3 ends; the end is completed using the germline J gene. Trimming at V came to 4 bases and at J to 5 bases, leaving 8 bases not matched to a gene. The CDR3 runs to 15 residues. In germline, CDR1 is SQVTM, CDR2 ANQGSEA.